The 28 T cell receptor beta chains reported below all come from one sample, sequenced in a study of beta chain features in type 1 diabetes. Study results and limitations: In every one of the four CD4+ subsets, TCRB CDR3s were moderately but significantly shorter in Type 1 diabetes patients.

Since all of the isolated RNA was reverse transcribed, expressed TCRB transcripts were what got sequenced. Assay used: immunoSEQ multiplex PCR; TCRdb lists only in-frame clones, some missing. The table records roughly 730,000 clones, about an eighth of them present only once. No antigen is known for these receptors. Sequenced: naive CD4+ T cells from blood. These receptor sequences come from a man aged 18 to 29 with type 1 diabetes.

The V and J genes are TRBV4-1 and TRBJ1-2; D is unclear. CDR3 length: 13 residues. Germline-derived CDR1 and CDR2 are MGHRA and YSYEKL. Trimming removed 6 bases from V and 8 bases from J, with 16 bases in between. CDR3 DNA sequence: TGCGCCAGCAGGGACCCACCCGAGGCGGGCTACACCTTC. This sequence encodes CASRDPPEAGYTF.

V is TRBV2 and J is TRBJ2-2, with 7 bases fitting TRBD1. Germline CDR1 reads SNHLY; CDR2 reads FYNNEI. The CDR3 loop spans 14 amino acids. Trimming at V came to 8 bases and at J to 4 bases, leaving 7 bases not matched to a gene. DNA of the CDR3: TGTGCCAGCGGACGACAGGGAAGCACCGGGGAGCTGTTTTTT. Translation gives CASGRQGSTGELFF.

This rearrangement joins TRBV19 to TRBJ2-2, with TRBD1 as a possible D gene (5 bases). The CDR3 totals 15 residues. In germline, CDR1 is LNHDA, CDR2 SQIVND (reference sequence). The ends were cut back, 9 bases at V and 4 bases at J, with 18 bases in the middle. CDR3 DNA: TGTGCCAGCCATCCCGGTGGGGCCATCACCGGGGAGCTGTTTTTT. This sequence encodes CASHPGGAITGELFF. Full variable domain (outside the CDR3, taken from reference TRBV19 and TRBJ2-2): DGGITQSPKYLFRKEGQNVTLSCEQNLNHDAMYWYRQDPGQGLRLIYYSQIVNDFQKGDIAEGYSVSREKKESFPLTVTSAQKNPTAFYLCASHPGGAITGELFFGEGSRLTVL.

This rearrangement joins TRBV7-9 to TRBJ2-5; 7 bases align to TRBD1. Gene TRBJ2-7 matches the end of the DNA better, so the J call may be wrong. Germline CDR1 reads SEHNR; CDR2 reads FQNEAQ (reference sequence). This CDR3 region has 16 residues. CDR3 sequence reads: CASSLDVGTAFYEQYF. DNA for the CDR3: TGTGCCAGCAGCTTAGATGTTGGGACAGCATTTTACGAGCAGTACTTC.

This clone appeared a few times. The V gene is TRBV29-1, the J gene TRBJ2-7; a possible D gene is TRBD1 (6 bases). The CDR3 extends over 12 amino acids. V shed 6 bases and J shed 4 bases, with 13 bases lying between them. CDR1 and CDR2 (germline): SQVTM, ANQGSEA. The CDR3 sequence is CSVGHTGYEQYF. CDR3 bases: TGCAGCGTGGGACATACCGGATACGAGCAGTACTTC.

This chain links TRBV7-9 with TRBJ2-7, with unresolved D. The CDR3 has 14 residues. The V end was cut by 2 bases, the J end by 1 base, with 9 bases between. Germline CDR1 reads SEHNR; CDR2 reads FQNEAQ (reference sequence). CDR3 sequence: CASSLQEDSYEQYF. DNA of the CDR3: TGTGCCAGCAGCTTACAGGAAGATTCCTACGAGCAGTACTTC.

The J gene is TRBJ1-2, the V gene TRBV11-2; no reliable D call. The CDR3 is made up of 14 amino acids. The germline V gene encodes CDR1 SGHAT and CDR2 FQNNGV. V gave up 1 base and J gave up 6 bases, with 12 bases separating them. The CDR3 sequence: CASSLGSSGNGYTF. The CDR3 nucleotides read TGTGCCAGCAGCTTAGGATCATCGGGGAATGGCTACACCTTC.

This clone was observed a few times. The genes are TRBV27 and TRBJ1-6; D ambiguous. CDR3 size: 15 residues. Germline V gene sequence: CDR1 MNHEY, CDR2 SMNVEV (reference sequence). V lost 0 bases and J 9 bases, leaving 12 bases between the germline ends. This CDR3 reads CASSLSGRAGSPLHF. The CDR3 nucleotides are TGTGCCAGCAGTTTATCCGGGAGGGCAGGTTCACCCCTCCACTTT.

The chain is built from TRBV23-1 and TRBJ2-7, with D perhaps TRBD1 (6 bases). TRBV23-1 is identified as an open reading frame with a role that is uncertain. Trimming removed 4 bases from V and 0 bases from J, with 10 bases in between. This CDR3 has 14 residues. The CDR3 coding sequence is TGCGCCAGCAGTCTCCCGGACAGCTCCTACGAGCAGTACTTC. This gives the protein CASSLPDSSYEQYF.

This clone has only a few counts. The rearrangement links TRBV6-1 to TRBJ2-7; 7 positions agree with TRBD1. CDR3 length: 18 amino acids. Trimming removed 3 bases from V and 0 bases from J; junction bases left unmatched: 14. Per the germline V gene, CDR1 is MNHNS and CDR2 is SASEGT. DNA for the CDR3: TGTGCCAGCAGTGAGCTACTTCGGACAGGTAGGAGCTCCTACGAGCAGTACTTC. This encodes CASSELLRTGRSSYEQYF.

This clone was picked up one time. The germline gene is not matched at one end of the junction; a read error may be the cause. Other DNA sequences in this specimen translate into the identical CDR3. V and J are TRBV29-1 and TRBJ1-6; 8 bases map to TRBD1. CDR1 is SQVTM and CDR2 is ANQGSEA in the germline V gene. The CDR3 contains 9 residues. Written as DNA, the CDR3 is TGCAGCGCCCCCGGGACAGGACTCTTT. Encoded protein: CSAPGTGLF. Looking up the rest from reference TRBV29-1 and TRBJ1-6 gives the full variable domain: SAVISQKPSRDICQRGTSLTIQCQVDSQVTMMFWYRQQPGQSLTLIATANQGSEATYESGFVIDKFPISRPNLTFSTLTVSNMSPEDSSIYLCSAPGTGLFGNGTRLTVT.

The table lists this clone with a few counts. The CDR3 DNA reads as TGTGCCAGCAGCGACCGGACCAAGACCTCCTCTGGGGCCAACGTCCTGACTTTC. Translation gives CASSDRTKTSSGANVLTF. The chain carries TRBV13 and TRBJ2-6; D uncertain. Deletions cut 5 bases from V and 0 bases from J, with 17 bases between. Looked up from germline, CDR1 is PRHDT and CDR2 is FYEKMQ (reference sequence). The CDR3 consists of 18 residues.

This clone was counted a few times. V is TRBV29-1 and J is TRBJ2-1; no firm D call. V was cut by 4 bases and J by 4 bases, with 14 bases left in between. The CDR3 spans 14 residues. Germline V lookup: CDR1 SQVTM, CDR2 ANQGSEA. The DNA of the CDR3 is TGCAGCGTTGGTCCCCCCGACCAGTACAATGAGCAGTTCTTC. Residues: CSVGPPDQYNEQFF.

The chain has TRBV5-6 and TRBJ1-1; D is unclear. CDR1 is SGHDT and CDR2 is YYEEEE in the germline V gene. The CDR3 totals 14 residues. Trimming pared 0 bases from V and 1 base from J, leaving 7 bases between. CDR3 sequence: CASSLEWKNTEAFF. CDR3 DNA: TGTGCCAGCAGCTTGGAATGGAAGAACACTGAAGCTTTCTTT.

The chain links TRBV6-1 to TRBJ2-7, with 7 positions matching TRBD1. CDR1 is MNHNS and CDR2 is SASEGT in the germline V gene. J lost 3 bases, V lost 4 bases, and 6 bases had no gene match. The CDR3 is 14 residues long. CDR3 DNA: TGTGCCAGCAGTGTAGACAGGGCAGACTACGAGCAGTACTTC. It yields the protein CASSVDRADYEQYF.

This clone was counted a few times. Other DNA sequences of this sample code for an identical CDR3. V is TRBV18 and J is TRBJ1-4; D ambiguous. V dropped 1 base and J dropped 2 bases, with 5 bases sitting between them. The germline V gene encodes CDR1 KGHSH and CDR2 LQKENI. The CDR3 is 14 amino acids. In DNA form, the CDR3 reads TGTGCCAGCTCACCACGGGCTACTAATGAAAAACTGTTTTTT. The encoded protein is CASSPRATNEKLFF. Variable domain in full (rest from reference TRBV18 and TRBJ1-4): NAGVMQNPRHLVRRRGQEARLRCSPMKGHSHVYWYRQLPEEGLKFMVYLQKENIIDESGMPKERFSAEFPKEGPSILRIQQVVRGDSAAYFCASSPRATNEKLFFGSGTQLSVL.

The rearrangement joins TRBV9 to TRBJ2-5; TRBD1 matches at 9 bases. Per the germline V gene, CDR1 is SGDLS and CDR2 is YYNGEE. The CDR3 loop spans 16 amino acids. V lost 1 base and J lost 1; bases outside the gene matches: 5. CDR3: CASSVSQGATQETQYF. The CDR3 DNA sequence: TGTGCCAGCAGCGTATCACAGGGGGCGACCCAAGAGACCCAGTACTTC.

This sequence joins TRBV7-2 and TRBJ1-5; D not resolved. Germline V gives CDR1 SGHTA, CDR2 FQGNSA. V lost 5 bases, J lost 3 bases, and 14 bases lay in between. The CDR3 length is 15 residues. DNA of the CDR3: TGTGCCAGCAGCCTCCTGGACCGAGACAATCAGCCCCAGCATTTT. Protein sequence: CASSLLDRDNQPQHF.

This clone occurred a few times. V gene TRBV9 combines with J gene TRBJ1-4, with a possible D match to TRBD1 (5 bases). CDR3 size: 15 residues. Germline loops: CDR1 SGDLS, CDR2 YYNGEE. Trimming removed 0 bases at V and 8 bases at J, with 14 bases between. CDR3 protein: CASSVAPTWGEKLFF. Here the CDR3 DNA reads TGTGCCAGCAGCGTAGCACCGACCTGGGGGGAAAAACTGTTTTTT. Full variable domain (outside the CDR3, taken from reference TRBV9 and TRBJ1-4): DSGVTQTPKHLITATGQRVTLRCSPRSGDLSVYWYQQSLDQGLQFLIQYYNGEERAKGNILERFSAQQFPDLHSELNLSSLELGDSALYFCASSVAPTWGEKLFFGSGTQLSVL.

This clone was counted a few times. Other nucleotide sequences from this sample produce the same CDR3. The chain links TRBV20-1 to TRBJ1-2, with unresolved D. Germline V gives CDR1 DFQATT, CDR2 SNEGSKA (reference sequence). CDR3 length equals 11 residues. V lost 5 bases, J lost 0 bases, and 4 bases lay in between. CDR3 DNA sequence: TGCAGTGCTCGGTCTAACTATGGCTACACCTTC. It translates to CSARSNYGYTF.

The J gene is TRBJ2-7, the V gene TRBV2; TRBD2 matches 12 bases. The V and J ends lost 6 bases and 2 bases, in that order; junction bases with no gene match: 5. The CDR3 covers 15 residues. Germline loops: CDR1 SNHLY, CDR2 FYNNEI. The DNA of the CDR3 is TGTGCCAGCAGCACTAGCGGGGGGCAAACCTACGAGCAGTACTTC. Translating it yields CASSTSGGQTYEQYF. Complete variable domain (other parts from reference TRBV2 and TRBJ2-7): EPEVTQTPSHQVTQMGQEVILRCVPISNHLYFYWYRQILGQKVEFLVSFYNNEISEKSEIFDDQFSVERPDGSNFTLKIRSTKLEDSAMYFCASSTSGGQTYEQYFGPGTRLTVT.

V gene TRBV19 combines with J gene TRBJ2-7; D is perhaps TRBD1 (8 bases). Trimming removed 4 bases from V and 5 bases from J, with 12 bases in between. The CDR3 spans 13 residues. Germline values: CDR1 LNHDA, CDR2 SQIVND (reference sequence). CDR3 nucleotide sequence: TGTGCCAGTAGTAGGACAGGGAGGGACGAGCAGTACTTC. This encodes CASSRTGRDEQYF.

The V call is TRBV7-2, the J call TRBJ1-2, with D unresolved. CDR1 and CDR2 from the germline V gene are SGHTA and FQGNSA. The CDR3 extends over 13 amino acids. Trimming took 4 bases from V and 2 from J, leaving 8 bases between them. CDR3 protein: CASSYGMNYGYTF. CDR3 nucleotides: TGTGCCAGCAGCTACGGGATGAACTATGGCTACACCTTC.

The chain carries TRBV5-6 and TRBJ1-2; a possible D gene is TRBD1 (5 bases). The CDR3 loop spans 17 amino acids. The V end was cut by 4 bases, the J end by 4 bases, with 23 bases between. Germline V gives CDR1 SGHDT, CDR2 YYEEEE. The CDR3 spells CASSPEPTATGSYGYTF. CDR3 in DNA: TGTGCCAGCAGCCCGGAGCCGACAGCAACAGGATCCTATGGCTACACCTTC.

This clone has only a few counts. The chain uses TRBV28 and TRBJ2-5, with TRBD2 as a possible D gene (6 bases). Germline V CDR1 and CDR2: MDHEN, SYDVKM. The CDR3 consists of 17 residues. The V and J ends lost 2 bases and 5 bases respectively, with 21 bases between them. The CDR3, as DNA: TGTGCCAGCAGTTTAAACGCGGGGCAATGGGTGGACGAGACCCAGTACTTC. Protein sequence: CASSLNAGQWVDETQYF. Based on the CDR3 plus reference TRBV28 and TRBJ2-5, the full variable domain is DVKVTQSSRYLVKRTGEKVFLECVQDMDHENMFWYRQDPGLGLRLIYFSYDVKMKEKGDIPEGYSVSREKKERFSLILESASTNQTSMYLCASSLNAGQWVDETQYFGPGTRLLVL.

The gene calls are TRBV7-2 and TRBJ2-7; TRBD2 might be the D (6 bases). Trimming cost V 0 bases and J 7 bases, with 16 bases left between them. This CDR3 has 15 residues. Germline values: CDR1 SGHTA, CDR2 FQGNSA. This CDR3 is CASSLARWAAGEQYF. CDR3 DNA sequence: TGTGCCAGCAGCTTAGCGCGGTGGGCCGCGGGGGAGCAGTACTTC. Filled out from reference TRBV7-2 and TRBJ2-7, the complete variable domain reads GAGVSQSPSNKVTEKGKDVELRCDPISGHTALYWYRQSLGQGLEFLIYFQGNSAPDKSGLPSDRFSAERTGGSVSTLTIQRTQQEDSAVYLCASSLARWAAGEQYFGPGTRLTVT.

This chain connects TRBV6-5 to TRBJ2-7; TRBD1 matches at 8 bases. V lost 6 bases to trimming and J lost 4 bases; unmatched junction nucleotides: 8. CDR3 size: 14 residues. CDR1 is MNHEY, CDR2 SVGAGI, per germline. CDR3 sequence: CASSRAGGVYEQYF. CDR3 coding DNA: TGTGCCAGCAGCCGGGCAGGGGGCGTATACGAGCAGTACTTC.

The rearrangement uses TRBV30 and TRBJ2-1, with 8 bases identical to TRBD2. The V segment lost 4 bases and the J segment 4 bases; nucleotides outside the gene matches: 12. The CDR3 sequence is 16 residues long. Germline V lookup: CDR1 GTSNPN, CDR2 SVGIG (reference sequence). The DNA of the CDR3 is TGTGCCTGGACCGTACCGCAGCGGGGGCCTTACAATGAGCAGTTCTTC. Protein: CAWTVPQRGPYNEQFF.